This passage covers 15 T cell receptor beta chains from one sample sequenced in a study of early T cells in non-severe SARS-CoV-2 infection (dated by TCRdb to 2020 to 2022). Libraries were constructed by 5' RACE. TCRdb lists the instrument as NextSeq 500. The public reads were reprocessed in TCRdb via fastp at Q25 and MiXCR, keeping in-frame beta chains. One record per CDR3 amino acid sequence lists the most common genes and DNA. For this sample there are about 81,000 distinct CDR3 sequences; 11% to 15% appear just once. The biggest ten clones account for approximately 11% of the sample. The material sequenced was whole blood. The source of these receptors is an adult who was a healthcare worker with PCR-confirmed SARS-CoV-2 infection or an uninfected control (not recorded which).

The V gene is TRBV29-1, the J gene TRBJ2-5; D may be TRBD1 (6 bases). This CDR3 has 13 amino acids. Between the trimmed V and J ends, which lost 8 bases and 4 bases, there was a span of 17 bases. Germline lookup yields CDR1 SQVTM and CDR2 ANQGSEA. CDR3 coding DNA: TGCAGCACCGGACAGTGGGGTTCAGAGACCCAGTACTTC. Its protein product is CSTGQWGSETQYF.

This chain uses TRBV29-1 with TRBJ1-2; 12 bases match TRBD1. The V and J ends lost 5 bases and 4 bases, in that order; junction bases with no gene match: 14. CDR1 and CDR2 from the germline V gene are SQVTM and ANQGSEA. The CDR3 consists of 17 residues. In DNA form, the CDR3 reads TGCAGCGTTTTGGAGGGACAGGGGGCGCGAGGTGGCTATGGCTACACCTTC. It yields the protein CSVLEGQGARGGYGYTF.

With regard to this clonotype: Germline and junction disagree at one end, which may indicate a read error. This rearrangement joins TRBV10-3 to TRBJ1-6; a weak D match, TRBD1 (5 bases). The CDR3 has 14 amino acids. Germline CDR1 is ENHRY and CDR2 is SYGVKD. The CDR3 DNA sequence: TGTGCCATCAGTGACGGCAGGGAGTATTCATCCCTCCACTTT. This sequence encodes CAISDGREYSSLHF.

Only a few counts were recorded for this clonotype. This sequence joins TRBV20-1 and TRBJ2-3; D may be TRBD1 or TRBD2 (6 bases each). Trimming removed 8 bases from V and 1 base from J, with 13 bases in between. This CDR3 region has 13 residues. Germline CDR1 and CDR2: DFQATT and SNEGSKA (reference sequence). The DNA for the CDR3 is TGCAGTAGGGCAGGGGAGGGCACAGATACGCAGTATTTT. Translation: CSRAGEGTDTQYF.

The rearrangement uses TRBV6-6 and TRBJ2-1; TRBD2 matches at 13 bases. CDR1 and CDR2 (germline): MNHNY, SVGAGI (reference sequence). V shed 8 bases and J 6 bases; nucleotides not matched to a gene: 10. The CDR3 runs to 16 residues. CDR3 in amino acids: CASGSTSGGAGNEQFF. DNA for the CDR3: TGTGCCAGCGGATCAACTAGCGGGGGGGCCGGCAATGAGCAGTTCTTC.

V is TRBV3-1 and J is TRBJ1-3; 9 bases match TRBD1. V trimming: 3 bases; J trimming: 11 bases; junction bases outside the gene matches: 8. CDR3 length: 14 residues. CDR1 LGHDT and CDR2 YNNKEL come from the germline V gene (reference sequence). The CDR3 DNA follows: TGTGCCAGCAGCCAGCGGGACAGGGAGAGTTCCATATATTTT. Translation gives CASSQRDRESSIYF. Filled out from reference TRBV3-1 and TRBJ1-3, the complete variable domain reads DTAVSQTPKYLVTQMGNDKSIKCEQNLGHDTMYWYKQDSKKFLKIMFSYNNKELIINETVPNRFSPKSPDKAHLNLHINSLELGDSAVYFCASSQRDRESSIYFGEGSWLTVV.

This clonotype was seen repeatedly, ten times or more. The chain employs TRBV7-8 and TRBJ2-5; D possibly uses TRBD1 or TRBD2 (5 bases each). This CDR3 has 15 amino acids. The ends were cut back, 6 bases at V and 2 bases at J, with 16 bases in the middle. The germline CDR1 and CDR2 sequences are SGHVS and FQNEAQ. The CDR3 protein is CASSMAGGGQETQYF. The CDR3 DNA follows: TGTGCCAGCAGTATGGCCGGTGGGGGTCAAGAGACCCAGTACTTC.

This clonotype was counted only a few times. The V call is TRBV20-1, the J call TRBJ1-3, with TRBD1 as a possible D gene (5 bases). The germline CDR1 and CDR2 sequences are DFQATT and SNEGSKA (reference sequence). Trimming pared 6 bases from V and 3 bases from J, leaving 15 bases between. The CDR3 spans 14 residues. The CDR3 nucleotides read TGCAGTGCCAGGGCGGACACCCTTGGAAACACCATATATTTT. This encodes CSARADTLGNTIYF.

The chain couples TRBV4-1 to TRBJ2-3; D tentatively fits TRBD1 or TRBD2 (5 bases each). V dropped 0 bases and J dropped 3 bases, with 13 bases sitting between them. Germline values: CDR1 MGHRA, CDR2 YSYEKL. The CDR3 is 16 amino acids. The CDR3 DNA reads as TGCGCCAGCAGCCAAGATCAGGGCGCGGGTACAGATACGCAGTATTTT. It encodes CASSQDQGAGTDTQYF.

V and J are TRBV29-1 and TRBJ1-1, with D possibly TRBD1 on 5 matching bases. CDR1 is SQVTM and CDR2 is ANQGSEA in the germline V gene. V was trimmed by 1 base and J by 3 bases, leaving 9 bases between them. The CDR3 consists of 13 residues. The CDR3 DNA reads as TGCAGCGTTGAAGGGGGCATGGACACTGAAGCTTTCTTT. Its translation: CSVEGGMDTEAFF.

The chain carries TRBV6-5 and TRBJ2-2; the D gene is possibly TRBD1 (6 bases). The V and J ends lost 7 bases and 5 bases respectively, with 11 bases between them. Germline CDR1 MNHEY, CDR2 SVGAGI. The CDR3 is 13 residues long. CDR3 loop: CASIQRGTGELFF. The CDR3, as DNA: TGTGCCAGCATCCAGAGGGGGACCGGGGAGCTGTTTTTT.

This clonotype showed up just a few times. The chain combines TRBV9 with TRBJ2-7; no reliable D call. V lost 2 bases to trimming and J lost 1 base, with 10 bases between them. In germline, CDR1 is SGDLS, CDR2 YYNGEE. The CDR3 has 14 amino acids. The CDR3 DNA reads TGTGCCAGCAGCGTGCGCTGGGAATCCTACGAGCAGTACTTC. It codes for CASSVRWESYEQYF.

The rearrangement links TRBV4-2 to TRBJ1-5, with no clear D. Trimming took off 0 bases at V and 2 bases at J, with 8 bases between the two ends. The CDR3 spans 15 residues. Germline CDR1 and CDR2: LGHNA and YNFKEQ. The CDR3 here is CASSQDLGGNQPQHF. The CDR3 DNA sequence: TGTGCCAGCAGCCAAGATCTCGGGGGCAATCAGCCCCAGCATTTT.

This clonotype appeared a few times. V is TRBV2 and J is TRBJ1-6, with 9 nucleotides matching TRBD1. Trimming removed 6 bases from V and 11 bases from J; junction bases left unmatched: 5. Germline V gene data show CDR1 as SNHLY and CDR2 as FYNNEI. The CDR3 runs to 13 residues. The CDR3 DNA follows: TGTGCCAGCAGCCGGGACAGGGAAACACCCCTCCACTTT. Its translation: CASSRDRETPLHF.

This clonotype was counted only a few times. The chain employs TRBV15 and TRBJ2-3; D could derive from TRBD1 or TRBD2 (5 bases each). V lost 1 base and J 5 bases, leaving 13 bases between the germline ends. Germline CDR1 reads LNHNV; CDR2 reads YYDKDF (reference sequence). This CDR3 has 15 residues. As DNA, the CDR3 is TGTGCCACCAGCAGAGGGGGCGACCGGGGAGATACGCAGTATTTT. It codes for CATSRGGDRGDTQYF. Filled out from reference TRBV15 and TRBJ2-3, the complete variable domain reads DAMVIQNPRYQVTQFGKPVTLSCSQTLNHNVMYWYQQKSSQAPKLLFHYYDKDFNNEADTPDNFQSRRPNTSFCFLDIRSPGLGDTAMYLCATSRGGDRGDTQYFGPGTRLTVL.